This T cell receptor beta chain was identified in a study of CD8 T cells in Susac syndrome (dated by TCRdb to about 2019). For context, the study as a whole: The study used repertoire sequencing to test whether antigen drove CD8+ T cell activation and differentiation in Susac syndrome. Beyond this particular receptor, the publication reports: The number of individuals in the TCR sequencing and HLA analysis was recognized as being relatively small.

RNA was extracted using the RNeasy kit, and roughly 0.45 to 1 microgram was reverse transcribed with random hexamers. The immunoSEQ multiplex PCR assay, covering 54 Vbeta and 13 Jbeta segments, was used to amplify TCR beta CDR3 regions. PCR amplification bias was corrected using a synthetic template baseline for primer optimization and computational correction. The authors' analysis ran thus. Reads were assigned to V, D and J genes according to IMGT and analyzed in immunoSEQ Analyzer, with only productive sequences retained. To calculate clonality, Shannon entropy was normalized by log2 of the number of productive unique sequences and then subtracted from one. Public and private clones were assessed among the 100 most prevalent clones of each patient and control. Clones were defined as Susac-specific if absent from the healthy and MS cohorts, from around 1,000 published viral clones and from other ImmuneACCESS disease sequences. The raw public reads went through TCRdb reprocessing: fastp at Q25, MiXCR clone calling, in-frame beta chains kept. Rows matching on CDR3 protein sequence are summarized as one entry with the most common DNA and genes. The V and J calls shown here were made by TCRdb, not taken from the authors' results. The sample contains about 180,000 distinct CDR3 sequences, approximately 95% of them found a single time. The ten largest account for under 0.095% of the sample.

V loses 3 bases, J loses 5 bases, and the germline ends lie 11 bases apart. The CDR3 contains 12 residues, cysteine and phenylalanine counted. Only the CDR3 part of the read is kept: 36 bases, read in frame from the first base. CDR1 SQVTM and CDR2 ANQGSEA are derived from the germline V gene. Peripheral blood CD8+ and CD4+ T cells from healthy donors, Susac syndrome patients and multiple sclerosis patients were profiled using high-throughput TCR beta sequencing. Treatment-naive patients with stable or active relapsing-remitting disease fulfilling revised McDonald criteria were used as multiple sclerosis controls. Bulk CD8+ and CD4+ T cells were purified by magnetic negative isolation, whereas CD8+ TEMRA cells were enriched by FACS. Blood was collected in EDTA tubes and processed within 24 hours, with PBMCs isolated through density gradient centrifugation. PBMCs intended for TCR sequencing were frozen in liquid nitrogen and were later thawed in a 37 degrees C water bath. The sorted or isolated CD4+, CD8+ and CD8+ TEMRA cells had a purity of 90% or higher.

With regard to this clonotype: The antigen this receptor binds is unknown. Base qualities are missing; no much larger clone stands one base away.

Material for sequencing was CD4+ T cells from PBMCs. The chain joins TRBV29-1 to TRBJ2-7; the D gene is perhaps TRBD1, on 6 matching bases. This TCR was sampled from a human donor with multiple sclerosis. The nucleotides read TGCAGCGTTGACCAGGGGCGGAACGAGCAGTACTTC. Translated, it gives CSVDQGRNEQYF.